This note documents a single T cell receptor (beta chain) sequence. This clonotype was seen more than once but under ten times. Its antigen is not yet known. Per-nucleotide qualities are absent, and no much larger clonotype sits a single base away. The library was prepared using 5' RACE. The instrument given in TCRdb is Illumina HiSeq 2500. A second PCR of about 7 to 12 cycles was run with a J-beta primer mix and a sample-barcoded 5' primer. A template-switch 5' adaptor carrying 12 random nucleotides introduced a unique molecular identifier onto each TCR beta cDNA molecule. Each sample yielded at least 2.5 million CDR3-containing paired-end reads. First-strand cDNA was synthesized from all RNA with the Mint cDNA synthesis kit, primed by a TRBC-specific oligonucleotide. After uracil-DNA glycosylase treatment, a first 18-cycle PCR used universal primers M1SS and BC2_uni_R on all cDNA. In the paper's pipeline: Normalization of each sample was performed by random selection of 1 million high-quality reads, each carrying a distinct molecular identifier. Reads with shared molecular identifiers were discarded instead of being binned into consensus sequences. CDR3 identification, clonotype clustering and error correction used MiTCR with a Q25 quality threshold and the strictest error-elimination algorithm. A nonparametric unseen species model using Euler transformation provided a lower-bound estimate of total TCR beta diversity. TCRdb handled the public reads itself, with Q25 trimming in fastp and clone calling in MiXCR, and kept productive beta chains. Identical CDR3 protein sequences are pooled into one entry, listed with their most common genes and DNA. Here the V and J calls rest on TCRdb's processing, not on the authors' analysis. Recorded for this sample are more than 750,000 distinct CDR3 sequences; about 29% of them occurred a single time. In total, the top ten clones hold around 9.6% of the sample.

Systemically healthy Caucasian individuals from Russia, 35 to 50 in total and aged about 6 to 100 years, were included as donors. Each donor gave roughly 11 milliliters of peripheral blood, drawn into EDTA-treated Vacutainer tubes. Ficoll-Paque density-gradient centrifugation was used to isolate PBMCs, with at least 6.5 million obtained per sample. Total RNA was extracted from PBMCs with Trizol reagent, with at least 5.5 micrograms obtained per sample. For every donor, flow cytometry on a PBMC aliquot measured the percentage of naive CD45RAhigh/CD27high T cells. The sample originates from a study of blood T cells in healthy people across ages (dated by TCRdb to between 2015 and 2017). Turning to the overall study: In model experiments, template switching captured about one uniquely barcoded TCR beta cDNA molecule for every two T cells. Age-related changes in TCR beta repertoire diversity were measured in the study by deep sequencing normalized with unique cDNA molecular identifiers. Donors were grouped into four age groups: young (average about 15 years), middle-aged (over 35), aged (around 62) and long-lived (82). For two donors (one aged 18 to 29 and one aged 80 or older), the study analyzed two additional independent replicas of 1 million unique cDNA reads from the same blood draw. Here is what the overall study found, with its caveats: Because donor CMV infection status was unknown, age-related changes in expanded clonotypes were potentially confounded. Conclusive comparison of naive and antigen-experienced compartments was prevented by the profiling of bulk unsorted PBMCs. As age increased, observed TCR beta diversity per million T cells dropped in a roughly linear way, and a significant reduction was already evident by age roughly 36. Compared with the aged group, the long-lived group had more naive CD4+ T cells, fewer expanded clones and increased TCR diversity, suggesting age selection. Estimates of total diversity based on one million sequenced T cells were considered lower bounds and underestimates. Observed TCR beta diversity correlated strongly with the percentage of naive T cells measured by flow cytometry.

The CDR3 spans 15 residues, from the cysteine through the phenylalanine. CDR3 DNA is the only sequence kept; it has 45 bases, read in frame from the first base. Reading the germline V gene gives CDR1 ENHRY and CDR2 SYGVKD. The sample was also reused in another study, on T cells of mothers and their children. From the second report: Nine systemically healthy Caucasian individuals, comprising three mothers and their six children, were included as donors. cDNA synthesis consumed the entire amount of extracted RNA, loaded at approximately 1.6 ug RNA in each 15 ul reaction. In the second PCR, sample barcodes and 2-4 random nucleotides were introduced via the M1S primer. More than 8 million TCR beta CDR3 reads were obtained from each mother, and roughly 3.1 million reads were obtained from each child. Thymic selection shapes the output of TCR recombination in a similar way in related and unrelated pairs, and inherited differences have a minor effect. Normalized repertoire overlap was always slightly but never significantly higher in related than unrelated mother-child pairs. Persistent microchimeric T cell clones were not detected, at a sensitivity of about 99 clones per million clonotypes. In the study, deep NGS was used to compare the TCR beta repertoires of mothers and children, and features distinguishing related mother-child pairs from unrelated individuals were sought. On average, the children were roughly 10 +/- 4 years old, while the mothers were 40 +/- 4 years old. After adapter ligation was performed with NEBNext reagents, the libraries were sequenced on an Illumina HiSeq 2000 with 100+100 nt paired-end reads. To prevent cross-contamination, the mother and child libraries were prepared one month apart and sequenced in separate runs. For each donor, somewhere between about 500,000 and 2,300,000 distinct TCR beta clonotypes were identified. Naive TCR beta clonotypes were estimated from low-frequency clonotypes matched to each donor's FACS-determined naive share, without sorting.

The specimen was blood. This receptor was taken from a woman between 40 and 50 years old in good health. The rearrangement combines TRBV10-3 with TRBJ2-4, with TRBD1 matching 8 junction bases. Matching the DNA end better, TRBJ2-7 makes the J call doubtful. Read as DNA, the sequence is TGTGCCATCAGTGAGTGGACAGGGAGGACCTACGAGCAGTACTTC. This translates into CAISEWTGRTYEQYF.